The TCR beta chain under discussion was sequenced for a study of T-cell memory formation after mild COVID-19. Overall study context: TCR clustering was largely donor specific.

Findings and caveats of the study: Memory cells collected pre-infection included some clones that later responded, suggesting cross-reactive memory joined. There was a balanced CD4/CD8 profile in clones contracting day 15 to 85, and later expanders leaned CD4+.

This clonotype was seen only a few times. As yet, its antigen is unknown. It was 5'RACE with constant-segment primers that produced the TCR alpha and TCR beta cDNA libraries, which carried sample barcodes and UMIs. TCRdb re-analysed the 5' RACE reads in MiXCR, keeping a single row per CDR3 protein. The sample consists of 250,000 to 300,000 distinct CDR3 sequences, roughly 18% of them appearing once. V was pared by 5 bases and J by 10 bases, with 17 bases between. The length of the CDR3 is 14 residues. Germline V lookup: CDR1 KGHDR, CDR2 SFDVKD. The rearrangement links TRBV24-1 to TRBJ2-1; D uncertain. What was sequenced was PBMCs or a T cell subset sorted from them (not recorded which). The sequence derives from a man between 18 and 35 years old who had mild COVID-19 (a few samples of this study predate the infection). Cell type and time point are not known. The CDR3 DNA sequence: TGTGCCACCAGTGCCGCCAGCACCGTAAGAGAGCAGTTCTTC. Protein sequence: CATSAASTVREQFF.